This entry lists 2 T cell receptor beta chains sequenced from one sample in a study of blood T cell repertoires in COVID-19. Method: immunoSEQ multiplex PCR; TCRdb's copy keeps in-frame clones and lacks some. The table lists under 170,000 clones, approximately 86% of them singletons. Material: peripheral blood. These receptor sequences come from a woman aged 55-69 years with active or convalescent COVID-19.

This sequence joins TRBV7-2 and TRBJ2-7; no clear D. V lost 5 bases to trimming and J lost 1 base, with 9 bases between them. Germline assignment: CDR1 SGHTA and CDR2 FQGNSA. CDR3 size: 13 residues. CDR3 coding DNA: TGTGCCAGCAGCGTCGCGCGATCCTACGAGCAGTACTTC. It specifies CASSVARSYEQYF.

This clone came up once. V gene TRBV2 combines with J gene TRBJ1-5; D ambiguous. This CDR3 region has 15 residues. V was pared by 1 base and J by 0 bases, with 7 bases between. From germline, CDR1 is SNHLY and CDR2 FYNNEI. The CDR3, as DNA: TGTGCCAGCAGTGAAGAGCCAAATAGCAATCAGCCCCAGCATTTT. Translated, it gives CASSEEPNSNQPQHF.